This T cell receptor beta chain appears in the sequencing data of a study of graft-versus-host responses after intestinal transplantation (dated by TCRdb to the early 2020s). At the level of the whole study: The transplants that recipients received were multivisceral, liver-intestinal, or isolated intestinal. Every recipient was given anti-thymocyte globulin induction, then maintenance tacrolimus and steroids for around three years. After intestinal transplantation, graft-versus-host and host-versus-graft alloreactive T cell clones in the graft, circulation and bone marrow were tracked using bulk TCR-beta CDR3 sequencing. To identify alloreactive clones, pre-transplant mixed lymphocyte reaction products were sequenced and then compared with unstimulated pre-transplant donor and recipient T cells. The cohort enrolled approximately 24 intestinal transplant recipients including one retransplant, and 3 patients lacking pretransplant specimens were excluded. Donor T cell macrochimerism was defined as a peak of at least 4% donor T cells among recipient peripheral blood mononuclear cells. Rather than being sequenced by the commercial service, samples from three later patients were sequenced in-house on an Illumina MiSeq and processed with MiXCR.

The CDR3 runs 11 amino acids, cysteine and phenylalanine included. Just the 33-base CDR3 DNA is kept, in frame starting at base 1. From the germline V gene, CDR1 is SGHAT and CDR2 is FQNNGV. Trimming takes 11 bases from V and 4 bases from J, and the germline ends sit 11 bases apart. A note on this clone: Its antigen remains unidentified. The sample holds no much larger clone one base away, and base qualities are not on file.

Library preparation was by the immunoSEQ multiplex PCR assay. In most patients, genomic DNA was isolated using the Qiagen DNeasy Blood and Tissue Kit and sent frozen to Adaptive Biotechnologies for TCR sequencing. For most patients, genomic DNA was subjected to high-throughput TCR-beta CDR3 sequencing by Adaptive Biotechnologies. Per the authors' processing: Adaptive's ImmunoSEQ software was the source of the TCR sequencing data for 18 patients, while three other patients were processed with MiXCR and VDJtools. To correct CD4 versus CD8 sorting errors, sequences present in both subsets at a frequency ratio below 5:1 were removed. CDR3 nucleotide sequences shared between donor and recipient were removed because their origin could not be assigned. To count as alloreactive, a clone needed at least 2-fold expansion over unstimulated cells and a minimum CFSE-low frequency of 0.002% (template counts) or 0.001% (read counts). A clone was considered mappable if detected in the sequenced pre-transplant spleen, lymph node, or MLR CFSE-low populations of the donor or recipient. Cumulative frequency of alloreactive clones was calculated as a percentage of all sequences weighted by copy number. In TCRdb, the immuneACCESS table is reduced to in-frame sequences with V and J assigned. These tables do not hold every clone; where another copy was compared, an unresolved V gene accounts for under half, and the others remain unexplained. The V and J calls and the clone size are those of that table, but D and trimming were determined from the DNA. Here the sample has around 90,000 clones; about nine tenths occur a single time. Over 0.055% of the sample lies in the top ten.

Per the publication, the time point label means: cells obtained before transplantation from donor or recipient. CD3+CD4+ and CD3+CD8+ populations were FACS-sorted from unstimulated pre-transplant donor and recipient cells taken from spleen or lymph nodes. Results the study describes overall, beyond this receptor: Conclusions were limited by the relatively low number and heterogeneity of intestinal transplant patients. GvH clones turned up in recipient bone marrow, with some appearing earlier in ileal mucosa or blood, a pattern consistent with an intestinal mucosal origin. Early after transplant, declines in HvG clones were associated with peak levels of circulating GvH clones. In the allografts of patients with donor T cell macrochimerism, GvH to HvG T cell clonal ratios were high.

The sequence is built from TRBV11-2 and TRBJ1-2, with no confidently assigned D gene. Sequencing was performed on unstimulated CD8+ T cells sorted from spleen or lymph node cells, taken before transplant. The receptor was derived from a human donor who was the organ donor for an intestinal transplant. The DNA sequence is as follows: TGTGCCTCGGGTCCCTCCTATGGCTACACCTTC. Its amino acids are CASGPSYGYTF.